These 7 T cell receptor beta chains were sequenced from one sample in a study of cytotoxic CD8 clonotypes in ibrutinib-treated CLL. Produced via immunoSEQ multiplex PCR; TCRdb's table is partial and in-frame only. The data show over 200,000 clones, with about three quarters seen just once and 5.9% held by the top ten. The starting material was PBMCs, obtained after 12 months of ibrutinib treatment. The receptors come from a human donor with chronic lymphocytic leukemia.

The chain joins TRBV15 to TRBJ1-2; a possible D gene is TRBD1 (5 bases). The germline gives CDR1 LNHNV, CDR2 YYDKDF (reference sequence). V was pared by 0 bases and J by 2 bases, with 7 bases between. The CDR3 extends over 14 amino acids. The CDR3 nucleotides read TGTGCCACCAGCAGAGATCACAGGAACTATGGCTACACCTTC. This translates into CATSRDHRNYGYTF.

This clone was picked up a small number of times. V gene TRBV7-6 combines with J gene TRBJ1-6; tentatively, D is TRBD1 (6 bases). Germline values: CDR1 SGHVS, CDR2 FNYEAQ. Trimming removed 4 bases from V and 7 bases from J, with 14 bases in between. The CDR3 has 15 residues. The CDR3 coding sequence is TGTGCCAGCAGCTCCCAAACAGGGAACAATTCACCCCTCCACTTT. Protein product: CASSSQTGNNSPLHF.

This clone was detected once. V gene TRBV27 combines with J gene TRBJ2-2, with 7 bases lining up with TRBD2. The CDR3 length is 16 residues. From germline, CDR1 is MNHEY and CDR2 SMNVEV (reference sequence). J lost 5 bases, V lost 3 bases, and 9 bases had no gene match. The CDR3 sequence is CASSFLAGEETGELFF. The CDR3 DNA follows: TGTGCCAGCAGTTTTTTGGCGGGAGAAGAGACCGGGGAGCTGTTTTTT.

V gene TRBV14 combines with J gene TRBJ2-7; maybe TRBD1 (6 bases). The CDR3 totals 13 residues. Trimming removed 10 bases from V and 5 bases from J, with 18 bases in between. Germline V gives CDR1 SGHDN, CDR2 FVKESK. Here the CDR3 reads CATQGQGNHEQYF. The CDR3 coding sequence is TGTGCCACACAGGGTCAGGGCAACCACGAGCAGTACTTC. Complete variable domain (other parts from reference TRBV14 and TRBJ2-7): EAGVTQFPSHSVIEKGQTVTLRCDPISGHDNLYWYRRVMGKEIKFLLHFVKESKQDESGMPNNRFLAERTGGTYSTLKVQPAELEDSGVYFCATQGQGNHEQYFGPGTRLTVT.

The V gene is TRBV18, the J gene TRBJ1-3; no reliable D call. The V end lost 2 bases, the J end lost 0 bases, and 8 bases lay between the germline ends. CDR1 and CDR2 from the germline V gene are KGHSH and LQKENI. The CDR3 totals 15 residues. Here the CDR3 reads CASSPAGNSGNTIYF. The CDR3 DNA reads TGTGCCAGCTCACCAGCCGGAAACTCTGGAAACACCATATATTTT. The whole variable domain, remainder taken from reference TRBV18 and TRBJ1-3, is NAGVMQNPRHLVRRRGQEARLRCSPMKGHSHVYWYRQLPEEGLKFMVYLQKENIIDESGMPKERFSAEFPKEGPSILRIQQVVRGDSAAYFCASSPAGNSGNTIYFGEGSWLTVV.

The chain is built from TRBV28 and TRBJ1-4; TRBD1 agrees at 9 bases. The J segment lost 8 bases and the V segment lost 7 bases, leaving 14 bases of the junction unmatched. The germline V gene encodes CDR1 MDHEN and CDR2 SYDVKM. The CDR3 extends over 16 amino acids. DNA for the CDR3: TGTGCCAGCAACGAACCGAGGGGGACAGGGAGGGAAAAACTGTTTTTT. It specifies CASNEPRGTGREKLFF.

The CDR3 protein is CASSSNARTIQFF. DNA for the CDR3: TGTGCCAGCAGTTCCAATGCCCGGACCATACAGTTCTTC. The gene calls are TRBV6-1 and TRBJ2-1; D is undetermined. The CDR3 loop spans 13 amino acids. Trimming cost V 5 bases and J 13 bases, with 18 bases left between them. Germline-derived CDR1 and CDR2 are MNHNS and SASEGT.